This TCR beta chain was obtained from a study of cytomegalovirus exposure and HLA in healthy donors. Study background: The Caucasian-associated ancestry cluster held over 80% of around 380 genotyped donors.

Per germline, CDR1 LNHDA and CDR2 SQIVND (reference sequence). This CDR3 is built from 18 residues. The V gene lost 10 bases and the J gene lost 2 bases, with 26 bases spanning the gap. General study findings and limits: The study had only CMV serostatus as immune exposure information. Most TCR sequences showed up rarely, but some public TCRs showed up in many donors.

Remarks on this clone: The antigen is unknown.

PCR primers comprised 60 Vbeta and 13 Jbeta primers. Data came from immunoSEQ multiplex PCR; TCRdb stores just in-frame clones and leaves some out. The data show about 160,000 clones, more than 70% seen once. The TCR comes from a woman between 45 and 60 years old in good health and CMV-seropositive. The specimen sequenced was PBMCs. V usage is TRBV19 and J usage is TRBJ2-2; tentative D call: TRBD1 (6 bases). The CDR3 DNA sequence: TGTGCCACCACCATCCGGGACACCTCTTTGGGAAACACCGGGGAGCTGTTTTTT. Translating gives CATTIRDTSLGNTGELFF.